Sequencing of this T cell receptor (beta chain) was carried out in a study of circulating and synovial CD4+ cells in juvenile arthritis. Study-wide findings and caveats: Bulk blood CD4 repertoires were more diverse than these.

J lost 4 bases, V lost 3 bases, and 4 bases had no gene match. This CDR3 region has 14 residues. CDR1 is LNHNV, CDR2 YYDKDF, per germline (reference sequence). On this clone itself: Its antigen is not identified.

Some clones are missing from TCRdb's copy, which holds only in-frame ones; the method was immunoSEQ multiplex PCR. The table lists just over 35,000 clones, around 95% of them singletons. The specimen was CD4+ T cells from blood. The source is a human donor with juvenile idiopathic arthritis. This sequence joins TRBV15 and TRBJ2-3; 7 bases map to TRBD1. This CDR3 is CATSSRTGADTQYF. The CDR3 nucleotides read TGTGCCACCAGCAGTAGGACAGGAGCAGATACGCAGTATTTT. Full variable domain (rest looked up from reference TRBV15 and TRBJ2-3): DAMVIQNPRYQVTQFGKPVTLSCSQTLNHNVMYWYQQKSSQAPKLLFHYYDKDFNNEADTPDNFQSRRPNTSFCFLDIRSPGLGDTAMYLCATSSRTGADTQYFGPGTRLTVL.